This T cell receptor (beta chain) was identified in a study of cytomegalovirus exposure and HLA in healthy donors (dated 2017 in TCRdb). Regarding the study in general: A later analysis indicated that the 90 to 150 validation repertoires were generated on the platform also employed for the 700 or so repertoires of the first cohort. The study was designed to test whether signatures of past pathogen exposure could be identified by cataloging public T cell receptors. Besides the first cohort of 666 subjects, a separate validation cohort made up of 90 to 150 different subjects was used. The study combined high-throughput TCR immunosequencing, statistical association of individual TCRs with disease status, and machine learning to predict cytomegalovirus infection status. The research as a whole found: It was suggested by the authors that the approach could potentially be generalized to other disease states and immunological phenotypes. Most TCR sequences were seen in very few donors, while some public TCRs were found in many individuals. The validation cohort had no HLA typing available for a later analysis, so co-occurrence within that cohort was assessed over all 120 or so repertoires. The classifier was reported to diagnose cytomegalovirus status with high specificity and sensitivity in both the original and validation cohorts. Of the cluster scores, 94% were above 0 in a later analysis, which found that TCRs clustered in the first cohort also tended to co-occur in the approximately 120 validation repertoires. A total of 150 or so TCR beta chains were listed by the study as associated with cytomegalovirus. A few of the identified cytomegalovirus-associated TCR beta chains were confirmed in vitro to be specific for cytomegalovirus antigens.

Points on this clone: Its binding antigen is unknown. Base qualities are not at hand, and no much larger clone is one base apart.

The library was generated by the immunoSEQ multiplex PCR assay. Under the source paper's analysis protocol: A statistical classification framework was built for diagnosing cytomegalovirus status from the catalog of TCR beta chain sequences. The clones in this table, taken by TCRdb from immuneACCESS, are in-frame only. Not every clone is retained; where verified, under half of the shortfall comes from an unresolved V gene, and the cause of the rest is unknown. The D gene and trimming were derived from the DNA, and the V and J assignments and clone size from that table. For this sample there are under 140,000 clones; roughly 90% appear just once. The top ten clones comprise under 1.5% of the sample. Donors formed part of the validation cohort, which comprised 120 subjects and was distinct from the first cohort of some 700 subjects. Reading the germline V gene gives CDR1 MNHEY and CDR2 SVGAGI. The CDR3 measures 14 amino acids from cysteine to phenylalanine. The read is trimmed to its CDR3 DNA, 42 bases read in frame from base 1. V ends up 7 bases short and J 3 bases short, with an unmatched junction base count of 5.

The sample taken for sequencing was PBMCs. This TCR came from a woman in her twenties or thirties in good health and CMV-seropositive. The sequence links TRBV6-5 to TRBJ2-7; 11 nucleotides in the junction match TRBD1. CDR3 loop: CASTSGTGGYEQYF. The nucleotide sequence is given as TGTGCCAGCACCTCAGGGACAGGGGGCTACGAGCAGTACTTC.